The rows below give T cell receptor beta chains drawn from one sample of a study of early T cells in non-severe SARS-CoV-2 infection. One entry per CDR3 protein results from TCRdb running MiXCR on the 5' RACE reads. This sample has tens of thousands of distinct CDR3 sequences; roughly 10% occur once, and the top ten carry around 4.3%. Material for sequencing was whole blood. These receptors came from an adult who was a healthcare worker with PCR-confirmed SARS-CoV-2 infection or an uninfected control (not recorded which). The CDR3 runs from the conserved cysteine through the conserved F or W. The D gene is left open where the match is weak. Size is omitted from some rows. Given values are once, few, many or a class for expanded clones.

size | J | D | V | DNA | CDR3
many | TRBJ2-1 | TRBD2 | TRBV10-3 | TGTGCCATCAGTGATGAGCCTAAGACTAGCGGGAGGGCCATCGGCGATGAGCAGTTCTTC | CAISDEPKTSGRAIGDEQFF
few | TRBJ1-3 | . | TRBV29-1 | TGCAGCGTTGTCATCAGGCCATCGAGCTCTGGAAACACCATATATTTT | CSVVIRPSSSGNTIYF
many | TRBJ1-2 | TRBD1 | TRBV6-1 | TGTGCCAGCAACGCGGGACAGGGAGGCGGCTACACCTTC | CASNAGQGGGYTF
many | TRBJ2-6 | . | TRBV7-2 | TGTGCCAGCAGCTCACAAGTTTCCTCTGGGGCCAACGTCCTGACTTTC | CASSSQVSSGANVLTF
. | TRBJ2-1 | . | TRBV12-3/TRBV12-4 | TGTGCCAGCAGTTTACGGTTCGGAGCAGGGACCAATGAGCAGTTCTTC | CASSLRFGAGTNEQFF
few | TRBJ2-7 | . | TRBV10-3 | TGTGCCATCAGTGAGCCGAGGGACAACTACGAGCAGTACTTC | CAISEPRDNYEQYF
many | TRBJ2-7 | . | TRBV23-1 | TGCGCCAGCAGTCAAGCAGGGACCGAGCAGTACTTC | CASSQAGTEQYF
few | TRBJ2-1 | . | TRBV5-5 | TGTGCCAGCAGCTTGCTGGCTAGCAATGAGCAGTTCTTC | CASSLLASNEQFF
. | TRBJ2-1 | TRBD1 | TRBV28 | TGTGCCAGCAGTTTAGGGCCCGGGACAGGCTACAATGAGCAGTTCTTC | CASSLGPGTGYNEQFF
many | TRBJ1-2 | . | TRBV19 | TGTGCCAGTAGTGCCCCACGGGACAAGGACTATGGCTACACCTTC | CASSAPRDKDYGYTF
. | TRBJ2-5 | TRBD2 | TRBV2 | TGTGCCAGCAGCGAACGACTAGCGCTAGAGACCCAGTACTTC | CASSERLALETQYF
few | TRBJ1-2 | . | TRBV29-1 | TGCAGCGTTTACGCGCTTTTCGGGAGCTCTAACTATGGCTACACCTTC | CSVYALFGSSNYGYTF